A single sample is the source of the 27 T cell receptor beta chains below, sequenced in a study of Graves' ophthalmopathy and Graves' hyperthyroidism (dated 2018 in TCRdb). The sample was run on an Illumina HiSeq 2000. TCR beta CDR3 regions were amplified from RNA transcripts for repertoire sequencing. The first round of RT-PCR was done with HTBI primers and the Qiagen OneStep RT-PCR kit, and was followed by a second round of multiplex PCR, then size selection and purification. TCRdb reprocessing: public reads trimmed at Q25 with fastp, clones called with MiXCR, in-frame beta chains kept. Each record represents a unique CDR3 protein, reported with the most common genes and DNA among its rows. For this sample the table gives 450,000 or so distinct CDR3 sequences, of which around 15% were detected only once. The top ten clones comprise about 9.4% of the sample. The sequenced material came from blood. Every receptor here comes from a woman aged 25 to 39 with Graves' ophthalmopathy. Donor details come from another sample of the same person, matched by shared clones.

This clonotype was counted many times. The chain links TRBV12-3 or TRBV12-4 to TRBJ1-1; D is unclear. This CDR3 comprises 14 residues. V lost 3 bases and J 0 bases, leaving 8 bases between the germline ends. In DNA, the CDR3 is TGTGCCAGCAGTTTTGGGATAATGAACACTGAAGCTTTCTTT. Its translation is CASSFGIMNTEAFF.

This clonotype was detected many times. This sequence joins TRBV7-9 and TRBJ2-5; 9 positions match TRBD1. Germline trimming cut 4 bases from V and 4 bases from J; bases unmatched to any gene: 4. The germline CDR1 and CDR2 sequences are SEHNR and FQNEAQ (reference sequence). The length of the CDR3 is 14 residues. CDR3 in DNA: TGTGCCAGCAGCTCCAACAGGGGGCTAGAGACCCAGTACTTC. Translated: CASSSNRGLETQYF. Based on the CDR3 plus reference TRBV7-9 and TRBJ2-5, the full variable domain is DTGVSQNPRHKITKRGQNVTFRCDPISEHNRLYWYRQTLGQGPEFLTYFQNEAQLEKSRLLSDRFSAERPKGSFSTLEIQRTEQGDSAMYLCASSSNRGLETQYFGPGTRLLVL.

The sample holds a few counts of this clonotype. The genes are TRBV20-1 and TRBJ2-2; D is possibly TRBD2 (5 bases). This CDR3 is built from 15 residues. V was pared by 3 bases and J by 6 bases, with 17 bases between. Looked up from germline, CDR1 is DFQATT and CDR2 is SNEGSKA (reference sequence). CDR3 region: CSARPSGMGAGELFF. CDR3 in DNA: TGCAGTGCTAGGCCCAGCGGAATGGGTGCCGGGGAGCTGTTTTTT.

The rearrangement joins TRBV20-1 to TRBJ2-2, with 14 positions matching TRBD2. Germline trimming cut 5 bases from V and 0 bases from J; bases unmatched to any gene: 5. The CDR3 spans 17 residues. Germline-derived CDR1 and CDR2 are DFQATT and SNEGSKA (reference sequence). The CDR3 sequence: CSAPGLAGGPNTGELFF. The CDR3, as DNA: TGCAGTGCTCCCGGACTAGCGGGGGGTCCGAACACCGGGGAGCTGTTTTTT.

This clonotype was recorded at least ten times. V gene TRBV10-3 combines with J gene TRBJ1-5; 8 bases agree with TRBD1. Germline values: CDR1 ENHRY, CDR2 SYGVKD. The V and J ends lost 11 bases and 1 base, in that order; junction bases with no gene match: 7. The CDR3 is 14 residues long. CDR3 in DNA: TGTGCCGTCGGACAGGGAGAAAGCAATCAGCCCCAGCATTTT. Translated: CAVGQGESNQPQHF.

This clonotype was observed many times. This chain joins TRBV12-3 or TRBV12-4 and TRBJ2-5, with D tentatively TRBD2 (6 bases). V was pared by 5 bases and J by 2 bases, with 18 bases between. This CDR3 is 16 amino acids long. The CDR3 nucleotides read TGTGCCAGCAGTCCAACATTTTCCGGGACTCAAGAGACCCAGTACTTC. This translates into CASSPTFSGTQETQYF.

This clonotype was seen at least ten times. The rearrangement uses TRBV5-1 and TRBJ2-7, with D perhaps matching TRBD1 (6 bases). The CDR3 contains 14 residues. CDR1 and CDR2 (germline): SGHRS, YFSETQ. V was shortened by 2 bases and J by 3 bases, with 12 bases between the two germline ends. The CDR3 nucleotides read TGCGCCAGCAGCTTTACAGGGCGTCTCTACGAGCAGTACTTC. This gives the protein CASSFTGRLYEQYF.

This clonotype was counted at least ten times. The chain employs TRBV12-3 or TRBV12-4 and TRBJ2-7, with TRBD2 identical over 9 bases. Trimming removed 1 base from V and 4 bases from J; junction bases left unmatched: 2. The CDR3 extends over 14 amino acids. The CDR3 spells CASSLGAGGYEQYF. In DNA form, the CDR3 reads TGTGCCAGCAGTTTAGGAGCGGGGGGTTACGAGCAGTACTTC.

This clonotype was seen ten or more times. The V and J genes are TRBV7-9 and TRBJ1-1, with D uncertain. Germline CDR1 reads SEHNR; CDR2 reads FQNEAQ (reference sequence). Trimming took 1 base from V and 0 from J, leaving 6 bases between them. The CDR3 has 14 residues. The CDR3 is CASSLDQVNTEAFF. CDR3 nucleotides: TGTGCCAGCAGCTTAGATCAGGTGAACACTGAAGCTTTCTTT.

A note on this clonotype: A much larger clonotype is one base distant, so this may be a read error. CDR3 coding DNA: TGCAGTGCTAGAGATCCTTTTGGCTCTGAAGCTTTCTTT. Residues: CSARDPFGSEAFF. The chain is built from TRBV20-1 and TRBJ1-1, with D hard to call. CDR1 and CDR2 (germline): DFQATT, SNEGSKA (reference sequence). The germline V and J ends were trimmed by 0 bases and 6 bases, with 11 bases remaining between them. This CDR3 contains 13 residues.

This clonotype was seen repeatedly, ten times or more. The chain links TRBV4-1 to TRBJ1-5, with a possible D match to TRBD1 (6 bases). V was clipped by 0 bases and J by 4 bases, with 13 bases between them. Germline V gene sequence: CDR1 MGHRA, CDR2 YSYEKL. The CDR3 spans 16 residues. The chain's CDR3 is CASSQESGGRNQPQHF. The CDR3 region has the DNA TGCGCCAGCAGCCAAGAGTCGGGGGGGCGAAATCAGCCCCAGCATTTT.

This clonotype was seen a handful of times. The chain is built from TRBV4-1 and TRBJ2-7, with 12 bases identical to TRBD1. Germline CDR1 MGHRA, CDR2 YSYEKL. V was clipped by 3 bases and J by 4 bases; unmatched bases: 7. The CDR3 is 16 residues long. The DNA for the CDR3 is TGCGCCAGCAGCCATGACGGGACAGGGGGCAGGTACGAGCAGTACTTC. The encoded protein is CASSHDGTGGRYEQYF.

Only a few counts were recorded for this clonotype. The J gene is TRBJ2-7, the V gene TRBV29-1; 7 bases match TRBD1. Germline values: CDR1 SQVTM, CDR2 ANQGSEA. Trimming removed 6 bases from V and 1 base from J; junction bases left unmatched: 6. This CDR3 is 13 amino acids long. The CDR3 is CSVGTARSYEQYF. The CDR3 DNA reads TGCAGCGTAGGGACAGCCCGTTCCTACGAGCAGTACTTC.

Concerning this clonotype itself: A much more abundant neighbour one base away suggests this may be a read error. This sequence joins TRBV12-3 or TRBV12-4 and TRBJ1-1; D gene unclear. CDR3 length: 14 amino acids. The CDR3 coding sequence is TGTGCCAGCAGTTTAGGGGCGGACTTCACTGAAGCTTGCTTT. Translated: CASSLGADFTEACF.

This clonotype occurred many times. Here the CDR3 DNA reads TGTGCCAGCTCACCACAGGGACGGAGCCAAAACATTCAGTACTTC. Its protein product is CASSPQGRSQNIQYF. The rearrangement joins TRBV18 to TRBJ2-4, with D tentatively TRBD1 or TRBD2 (5 bases each). The CDR3 spans 15 residues. CDR1 KGHSH and CDR2 LQKENI come from the germline V gene. V lost 1 base, J lost 5 bases, and 12 bases lay in between.

The V call is TRBV7-2, the J call TRBJ2-5; D uncertain. CDR3 length equals 13 residues. Germline CDR1 reads SGHTA; CDR2 reads FQGNSA. V was cut by 1 base and J by 7 bases, with 10 bases left in between. CDR3 region: CASSLGVVVTQYF. Written as DNA, the CDR3 is TGTGCCAGCAGCTTAGGGGTCGTCGTGACCCAGTACTTC.

The V call is TRBV19, the J call TRBJ2-4; a possible D gene is TRBD1 (5 bases). The V end was cut by 4 bases, the J end by 0 bases, with 13 bases between. This CDR3 spans 16 amino acids. CDR1 is LNHDA and CDR2 is SQIVND in the germline V gene (reference sequence). Here the CDR3 reads CASSTGQGLAKNIQYF. Written as DNA, the CDR3 is TGTGCCAGTAGTACCGGGCAGGGTCTAGCCAAAAACATTCAGTACTTC.

The chain recombines TRBV4-2 with TRBJ2-7; D remains unclear. Trimming removed 0 bases from V and 5 bases from J, with 14 bases in between. Germline assignment: CDR1 LGHNA and CDR2 YNFKEQ. CDR3 length: 15 residues. CDR3 in amino acids: CASSQDPTATNEQYF. CDR3 coding DNA: TGTGCCAGCAGCCAAGATCCAACAGCCACCAACGAGCAGTACTTC.

This clonotype was detected ten times or more. The chain employs TRBV18 and TRBJ2-5, with 12 bases aligning to TRBD2. The CDR3 totals 16 residues. Germline V gene data show CDR1 as KGHSH and CDR2 as LQKENI. V trimming: 5 bases; J trimming: 5 bases; junction bases outside the gene matches: 9. CDR3 sequence (DNA): TGTGCCAGCTCAAAGACTAGCGGGAGTCTCTGGGAGACCCAGTACTTC. This translates into CASSKTSGSLWETQYF.

In its sample, this clonotype was seen many times. This rearrangement joins TRBV11-2 to TRBJ1-2; 8 nucleotides line up with TRBD1. CDR3 length equals 15 residues. Germline lookup yields CDR1 SGHAT and CDR2 FQNNGV. The V and J ends lost 5 bases and 8 bases, in that order; junction bases with no gene match: 13. The CDR3 sequence is CASSRQGASISGYTF. CDR3 DNA sequence: TGTGCCAGCAGCCGCCAGGGGGCTTCTATTTCAGGCTACACCTTC.

A remark on this clonotype: Because the CDR3's place on the DNA is in doubt, the DNA is left out and the CDR3 is given as listed by TCRdb. The chain carries TRBV7-8 and TRBJ2-4; the D segment call TRBD1 is taken from the table without a DNA check. The CDR3 is made up of 18 amino acids, end residues included. Per germline, CDR1 SGHVS and CDR2 FQNEAQ. The CDR3 sequence is CASSWGTGTGGTKNIKYF.

This clonotype was counted ten times or more. The chain uses TRBV28 and TRBJ2-6; D possibly corresponds to TRBD2 (6 bases). The CDR3 extends over 16 amino acids. The germline V and J ends were trimmed by 3 bases and 2 bases, with 11 bases remaining between them. Germline V gene data show CDR1 as MDHEN and CDR2 as SYDVKM. CDR3 nucleotides: TGTGCCAGCAGTTTCGGGGAGGTCACTGGGGCCAACGTCCTGACTTTC. Encoded protein: CASSFGEVTGANVLTF.

This clonotype has ten or more counts. The chain employs TRBV20-1 and TRBJ2-4; TRBD1 matches at 12 bases. Trimming at V came to 5 bases and at J to 8 bases, leaving 16 bases not matched to a gene. CDR1 and CDR2 from the germline V gene are DFQATT and SNEGSKA (reference sequence). This CDR3 is 17 amino acids long. CDR3 nucleotide sequence: TGCAGTGCTCGCAACCCCGGGACAGGGGGCATTTTTGACATTCAGTACTTC. Its translation: CSARNPGTGGIFDIQYF.

This clonotype was counted many times. The CDR3 DNA reads TGTGCCACCAGCAGAGAGTTTCGGGTCTCTGGGGCCAACGTCCTGACTTTC. Translated, it gives CATSREFRVSGANVLTF. The rearrangement uses TRBV15 and TRBJ2-6; D remains ambiguous. Trimming took off 0 bases at V and 0 bases at J, with 9 bases between the two ends. There are 17 residues in the CDR3. The germline V gene encodes CDR1 LNHNV and CDR2 YYDKDF (reference sequence).

At least ten counts were recorded for this clonotype. The rearrangement links TRBV7-6 to TRBJ1-1; D remains unclear. CDR1 SGHVS and CDR2 FNYEAQ come from the germline V gene. Trimming removed 2 bases at V and 5 bases at J, with 9 bases between. There are 13 residues in the CDR3. CDR3 nucleotides: TGTGCCAGCAGCTTAAGGAGCGGAACTGAAGCTTTCTTT. Translation gives CASSLRSGTEAFF.

This clonotype has at least ten counts. This chain uses TRBV20-1 with TRBJ1-1; TRBD1 matches at 10 bases. The CDR3 is 16 residues long. V lost 5 bases to trimming and J lost 0 bases; unmatched junction nucleotides: 9. CDR1 and CDR2 (germline): DFQATT, SNEGSKA (reference sequence). In nucleotides, the CDR3 is TGCAGTGCTGGACGGACAGGGGGTGAAATGAACACTGAAGCTTTCTTT. This translates into CSAGRTGGEMNTEAFF.

This clonotype was detected ten times or more. The chain uses TRBV6-5 and TRBJ1-1; the D gene is possibly TRBD1 (5 bases). Germline V gene lookup returns CDR1 MNHEY and CDR2 SVGAGI. The CDR3 contains 13 residues. V was shortened by 6 bases and J by 2 bases, with 10 bases between the two germline ends. The CDR3 DNA sequence: TGTGCCAGCAGGTGGGGGGTTAACACTGAAGCTTTCTTT. Translation gives CASRWGVNTEAFF.